This is a list of T cell receptor beta chains from one sample in a study of blood T cell repertoires in COVID-19. Using immunoSEQ multiplex PCR, the repertoire was profiled, and TCRdb retains in-frame clones only, with some absent. The sample records approximately 300,000 clones, 86% being singletons. Sequencing was performed on peripheral blood. Receptors were obtained from a woman in her 50s with acute or convalescent COVID-19. The CDR3 runs from the conserved cysteine through the conserved F or W. D genes are given only for firm matches. Clone size is given for some rows only: seen once, a few or many times, or a class if the clone is expanded.

d_gene: TRBD1; abundance: once; j_gene: TRBJ1-5; v_gene: TRBV28; CDR3nt: TGTGCCAGCCAGTACACAGGGGGCTATCAGCCCCAGCATTTT; CDR3aa: CASQYTGGYQPQHF
d_gene: TRBD2; abundance: NA; j_gene: TRBJ2-2; v_gene: TRBV11-3; CDR3nt: TGTGCCAGCAGCTTAAGTGGGGGACTAAGCACCGGGGAGCTGTTTTTT; CDR3aa: CASSLSGGLSTGELFF
d_gene: NA; abundance: NA; j_gene: TRBJ1-1; v_gene: TRBV6-5; CDR3nt: TGTGCCAGCACTCAGGGGTCGGGCACTGAAGCTTTCTTT; CDR3aa: CASTQGSGTEAFF
d_gene: TRBD1; abundance: NA; j_gene: TRBJ2-7; v_gene: TRBV24-1; CDR3nt: TGTGCCACCAGTGATAGCAGACAGGGAATTCGTGCCGAGCAGTACTTC; CDR3aa: CATSDSRQGIRAEQYF
d_gene: TRBD2; abundance: NA; j_gene: TRBJ2-7; v_gene: TRBV2; CDR3nt: TGTGCCAGCACTAGACTAGCGGGTATCTACGAGCAGTACTTC; CDR3aa: CASTRLAGIYEQYF
d_gene: TRBD2; abundance: NA; j_gene: TRBJ2-7; v_gene: TRBV5-1; CDR3nt: TGCGCCAGCAGCGAACCGGGACTAGCATCTGAGCAGTACTTC; CDR3aa: CASSEPGLASEQYF
d_gene: NA; abundance: NA; j_gene: TRBJ2-1; v_gene: TRBV7-6; CDR3nt: TGTGCCAGCAGCCTAACTGGAGTCTACAATGAGCAGTTCTTC; CDR3aa: CASSLTGVYNEQFF
d_gene: NA; abundance: NA; j_gene: TRBJ2-1; v_gene: TRBV7-2; CDR3nt: TGTGCCAGCAGCCCGAGAAATGAGCAGTTCTTC; CDR3aa: CASSPRNEQFF
d_gene: TRBD2; abundance: NA; j_gene: TRBJ2-1; v_gene: TRBV6-1; CDR3nt: TGTGCCAGCAGTGGTAGTCTAGCGGACTCCTACAATGAGCAGTTCTTC; CDR3aa: CASSGSLADSYNEQFF
d_gene: NA; abundance: once; j_gene: TRBJ2-1; v_gene: TRBV6-5; CDR3nt: TGTGCCAGCACTTGGACTACCCGGCGCCCCCATGAGCAGTTCTTC; CDR3aa: CASTWTTRRPHEQFF
d_gene: TRBD2; abundance: NA; j_gene: TRBJ2-7; v_gene: TRBV2; CDR3nt: TGTGCCAGCAGTGCGGGACTAGCGACATACGAGCAGTACTTC; CDR3aa: CASSAGLATYEQYF
d_gene: NA; abundance: NA; j_gene: TRBJ1-2; v_gene: TRBV30; CDR3nt: TGTGCCTGGCCCACTCAGGGGAGATCCTGTGGCTACACCTTC; CDR3aa: CAWPTQGRSCGYTF
d_gene: TRBD1; abundance: NA; j_gene: TRBJ1-4; v_gene: TRBV3-1/TRBV3-2; CDR3nt: TGTGCCAGCAGCCTACGGACAGGTGGAGAAAAACTGTTTTTT; CDR3aa: CASSLRTGGEKLFF
d_gene: TRBD1; abundance: NA; j_gene: TRBJ2-7; v_gene: TRBV27; CDR3nt: TGTGCCAGCAGCCCATCTGGGACAGGGGCGGGGAGCGAGCAGTACTTC; CDR3aa: CASSPSGTGAGSEQYF
d_gene: TRBD1; abundance: NA; j_gene: TRBJ2-5; v_gene: TRBV7-2; CDR3nt: TGTGCCAGCAGGTCGACAGGGGTAAGGGAGACCCAGTACTTC; CDR3aa: CASRSTGVRETQYF
d_gene: NA; abundance: NA; j_gene: TRBJ2-5; v_gene: TRBV19; CDR3nt: TGTGCCAGTAGTCTACAAGCGCCCCCGGGGACCCAGTACTTC; CDR3aa: CASSLQAPPGTQYF
d_gene: TRBD1; abundance: NA; j_gene: TRBJ2-1; v_gene: TRBV10-3; CDR3nt: TGTGCCATCAGGGACAGGGAGATTGGCTTAACCTACAATGAGCAGTTCTTC; CDR3aa: CAIRDREIGLTYNEQFF
d_gene: TRBD2; abundance: NA; j_gene: TRBJ2-2; v_gene: TRBV6-5; CDR3nt: TGTGCCAGCAGTTACTCGAGTTTAGCGGGAGGGAGGGTGTTTTTT; CDR3aa: CASSYSSLAGGRVFF
d_gene: TRBD1; abundance: NA; j_gene: TRBJ2-7; v_gene: TRBV7-2; CDR3nt: TGTGCCAGCAGCTTCACCTCGGGGACAGGGGAGACTCAGTACTTC; CDR3aa: CASSFTSGTGETQYF
d_gene: NA; abundance: NA; j_gene: TRBJ1-2; v_gene: TRBV7-2; CDR3nt: TGTGCCAGCAGCTTAGGGCAGGGAGGGGCCAGATACTATGGCTACACCTTC; CDR3aa: CASSLGQGGARYYGYTF
d_gene: NA; abundance: few; j_gene: TRBJ1-1; v_gene: TRBV7-9; CDR3nt: TGTGCCAGCAGCTCCAACCTCGTACAGGGAGTGGCTTTCTTT; CDR3aa: CASSSNLVQGVAFF
d_gene: NA; abundance: NA; j_gene: TRBJ2-7; v_gene: TRBV4-1; CDR3nt: TGCGCCAGCAGCCCCAAGGGTGACGGGACCTACGAGCAGTACTTC; CDR3aa: CASSPKGDGTYEQYF
d_gene: TRBD1; abundance: NA; j_gene: TRBJ1-3; v_gene: TRBV9; CDR3nt: TGTGCCAGCAGCGCCACAGGGGGCGGAAACACCATATATTTT; CDR3aa: CASSATGGGNTIYF
d_gene: NA; abundance: NA; j_gene: TRBJ2-5; v_gene: TRBV3-1/TRBV3-2; CDR3nt: TGTGCCAGCAGCCACCTACAAGAGACCCAGTACTTC; CDR3aa: CASSHLQETQYF
d_gene: NA; abundance: few; j_gene: TRBJ2-7; v_gene: TRBV27; CDR3nt: TGTGCCAGCAGTTTATCGATCGGGGTTCGGCTCTTCGAGCAGTACTTC; CDR3aa: CASSLSIGVRLFEQYF
d_gene: NA; abundance: NA; j_gene: TRBJ1-2; v_gene: TRBV12-3/TRBV12-4; CDR3nt: TGTGCCAGCAGTTTTGGGGCGGCTGGCTACACCTTC; CDR3aa: CASSFGAAGYTF
d_gene: NA; abundance: NA; j_gene: TRBJ1-1; v_gene: TRBV5-8; CDR3nt: TGTGCCAGCAGCTGGACAGTGAACACTGAAGCTTTCTTT; CDR3aa: CASSWTVNTEAFF
d_gene: NA; abundance: NA; j_gene: TRBJ2-2; v_gene: TRBV5-4; CDR3nt: TGTGCCAGCAGCTTGGGGCGGGAAAACACCGGGGAGCTGTTTTTT; CDR3aa: CASSLGRENTGELFF
d_gene: NA; abundance: NA; j_gene: TRBJ1-5; v_gene: TRBV19; CDR3nt: TGTGCCAGTAGTATTGGGCAGCCCAATCAGCCCCAGCATTTT; CDR3aa: CASSIGQPNQPQHF